A selection of T cell receptor beta chains follows, all from one sample in a study of OX40 agonist ivuxolimab in advanced cancers. Only in-frame clones appear in the TCRdb table, and some are missing; sequencing was by immunoSEQ multiplex PCR. The sample lists approximately 73,000 clones, approximately 88% occurring once. The input for sequencing was CD4+ or CD8+ T cells sorted from blood, taken in a trial of the OX40 agonist ivuxolimab. The receptors were gathered from an adult with an advanced solid tumor such as melanoma, head and neck, liver or kidney cancer. Both conserved end residues are part of each CDR3. D genes are given only for firm matches. Rows give clone size only sometimes, using once, few, many, or a class for an expanded clone.

V gene	clone size	J gene	D gene	CDR3 protein	CDR3 DNA
TRBV6-5	NA	TRBJ1-4	NA	CASSLDRNEKLFF	TGTGCCAGCAGCCTCGACAGGAATGAAAAACTGTTTTTT
TRBV2	NA	TRBJ2-3	NA	CAGVAGSNTDTQYF	TGTGCCGGTGTGGCGGGTTCTAACACAGATACGCAGTATTTT
TRBV30	NA	TRBJ2-5	TRBD2	CAAGTSDMETQYF	TGTGCCGCCGGGACTAGCGACATGGAGACCCAGTACTTC
TRBV7-9	NA	TRBJ2-2	NA	CASSLGSVGELFF	TGTGCCAGCAGCTTAGGATCGGTCGGGGAGCTGTTTTTT
TRBV5-1	NA	TRBJ1-3	NA	CASSSGTDGNTIYF	TGCGCCAGCAGTTCCGGGACGGACGGAAACACCATATATTTT
TRBV30	NA	TRBJ2-5	TRBD1	CAWSKTGDSRVGETQYF	TGTGCCTGGTCTAAGACAGGGGATTCTAGGGTGGGAGAGACCCAGTACTTC
TRBV5-5	NA	TRBJ1-1	NA	CASSSSGGLDEAFF	TGTGCCAGCAGCTCGAGCGGGGGGCTGGATGAAGCTTTCTTT
TRBV9	NA	TRBJ2-7	NA	CASSVGTPQHYEQYF	TGTGCCAGCAGCGTGGGGACACCGCAACACTACGAGCAGTACTTC
TRBV7-9	NA	TRBJ2-7	NA	CASSRLASYEQYF	TGTGCCAGCAGTCGGCTAGCCTCCTACGAGCAGTACTTC
TRBV9	NA	TRBJ2-7	NA	CASRDCSYEQYF	TGTGCCAGTCGGGACTGCTCCTACGAGCAGTACTTC
TRBV6-5	NA	TRBJ1-4	NA	CASSYSRSETEKLFF	TGTGCCAGCAGTTACTCGAGGTCAGAGACCGAAAAACTGTTTTTT
TRBV6-5	NA	TRBJ2-7	NA	CASSYGQSEQYF	TGTGCCAGCAGTTACGGGCAGAGCGAGCAGTACTTC
TRBV5-4	NA	TRBJ1-5	NA	CASSLGADRHLHF	TGTGCCAGCAGCCTTGGCGCGGACAGACATCTTCATTTT
TRBV18	NA	TRBJ1-5	TRBD1	CASSLTRQGAGNQPQHF	TGTGCCAGCTCACTTACTCGACAGGGGGCGGGCAATCAGCCCCAGCATTTT
TRBV18	NA	TRBJ2-2	TRBD2	CASSPLAGDAGELFF	TGTGCCAGCTCACCACTAGCGGGAGATGCCGGGGAGCTGTTTTTT
TRBV13	NA	TRBJ2-7	TRBD2	CASSSFLVREGSYEQYF	TGTGCCAGCAGCTCATTTCTGGTGCGGGAGGGCTCCTACGAGCAGTACTTC
TRBV10-3	NA	TRBJ1-6	NA	CAISELDSPLHF	TGTGCCATCAGTGAGCTGGATTCACCCCTCCACTTT
TRBV6-5	NA	TRBJ2-1	TRBD2	CASRLAGGSYNEQFF	TGTGCCAGCAGACTAGCGGGAGGCTCCTACAATGAGCAGTTCTTC
TRBV5-6	NA	TRBJ2-3	NA	CASSLELAGTDTQYF	TGTGCCAGCAGCTTGGAATTGGCAGGGACAGATACGCAGTATTTT
TRBV28	once	TRBJ2-7	TRBD1	CASSLPGTGFYEQYF	TGTGCCAGCAGTTTGCCCGGGACAGGGTTCTACGAGCAGTACTTC
TRBV19	few	TRBJ1-5	TRBD1	CASGTGTQPQHF	TGTGCCAGTGGGACAGGGACGCAGCCCCAGCATTTT
TRBV28	NA	TRBJ2-7	NA	CASSSRGYEQYF	TGTGCCAGCAGTTCGAGGGGTTACGAGCAGTACTTC
TRBV2	NA	TRBJ2-7	NA	CASSDRRTYEQYF	TGTGCCAGCAGTGACAGACGAACCTACGAGCAGTACTTC
TRBV13	once	TRBJ1-3	TRBD1	CASSFGTVGNTIYF	TGTGCCAGCAGCTTCGGGACAGTTGGAAACACCATATATTTT
TRBV30	few	TRBJ1-2	TRBD1	CAWRGQGAYGYTF	TGTGCCTGGAGGGGACAGGGGGCGTATGGCTACACCTTC
TRBV25-1	NA	TRBJ1-1	NA	CASSVSSGDTEAFF	TGTGCCAGCAGTGTTTCCTCAGGGGACACTGAAGCTTTCTTT
TRBV28	NA	TRBJ1-2	TRBD1	CASSTGQGHYGYTF	TGTGCCAGCAGCACGGGACAGGGCCACTATGGCTACACCTTC
TRBV6-5	NA	TRBJ2-7	NA	CASRTPYYEQYF	TGTGCCAGCAGGACTCCATACTACGAGCAGTACTTC